These 20 T cell receptor beta chains share one sample of origin, sequenced in a study of blood T cell repertoires in COVID-19. The repertoire was sequenced with immunoSEQ multiplex PCR; TCRdb's copy has only in-frame clones and lacks some. In the table there are 200,000 to 300,000 clones, approximately 82% of which are singletons. The sequencing input was peripheral blood. The receptor set was obtained from a man aged 35 to 55 who had recovered from COVID-19.

The chain joins TRBV7-2 to TRBJ2-1, with 9 bases lining up with TRBD2. Germline V lookup: CDR1 SGHTA, CDR2 FQGNSA. Trimming cost V 0 bases and J 4 bases; bases outside gene matches: 4. The CDR3 sequence is 16 residues long. The CDR3 region has the DNA TGTGCCAGCAGCTTAGCGGGTAGCGGGAGTTACAATGAGCAGTTCTTC. This gives the protein CASSLAGSGSYNEQFF. The full variable domain, in which reference TRBV7-2 and TRBJ2-1 provide the parts outside the CDR3, is GAGVSQSPSNKVTEKGKDVELRCDPISGHTALYWYRQSLGQGLEFLIYFQGNSAPDKSGLPSDRFSAERTGGSVSTLTIQRTQQEDSAVYLCASSLAGSGSYNEQFFGPGTRLTVL.

The chain carries TRBV2 and TRBJ2-7; D perhaps matches TRBD2 (6 bases). The CDR3 spans 13 residues. Germline V gives CDR1 SNHLY, CDR2 FYNNEI. Trimming removed 7 bases at V and 4 bases at J, with 14 bases between. The CDR3: CASKEGGVYEQYF. CDR3 bases: TGTGCCAGCAAGGAGGGTGGGGTGTACGAGCAGTACTTC.

The V and J genes are TRBV27 and TRBJ2-2; D gene uncertain. V was shortened by 0 bases and J by 1 base, with 6 bases between the two germline ends. Germline CDR1 reads MNHEY; CDR2 reads SMNVEV (reference sequence). The CDR3 contains 15 residues. DNA for the CDR3: TGTGCCAGCAGTTTATCGGGCCGGAACACCGGGGAGCTGTTTTTT. Its translation is CASSLSGRNTGELFF.

The V call is TRBV6-5, the J call TRBJ2-3, with 8 bases lining up with TRBD2. J gave up 2 bases and V 0 bases, and 4 bases lay outside the gene matches. Germline V gives CDR1 MNHEY, CDR2 SVGAGI. CDR3 length equals 16 residues. CDR3 DNA: TGTGCCAGCAGTTACTCTGCGGGGGGCTTCACAGATACGCAGTATTTT. It codes for CASSYSAGGFTDTQYF.

The chain joins TRBV7-8 to TRBJ2-7; 7 nucleotides align to TRBD1. The CDR3 is 14 residues long. V lost 1 base and J lost 6; bases outside the gene matches: 6. CDR1 and CDR2 from the germline V gene are SGHVS and FQNEAQ. Written as DNA, the CDR3 is TGTGCCAGCAGCTTAGTCGACAGGGTGTCCGAGCAGTACTTC. Protein product: CASSLVDRVSEQYF.

V usage is TRBV7-9 and J usage is TRBJ1-2, with 7 bases fitting TRBD1. The CDR3 totals 12 residues. The germline V gene has CDR1 SEHNR and CDR2 FQNEAQ (reference sequence). Trimming took 5 bases from V and 12 from J; bases not matched to a gene: 9. CDR3 sequence (DNA): TGTGCCAGCAGCGAGAGACAGGGTCCAAACACCTTC. Protein: CASSERQGPNTF.

The chain recombines TRBV25-1 with TRBJ2-7, with D perhaps matching TRBD2 (6 bases). The V end lost 1 base, the J end lost 0 bases, and 16 bases lay between the germline ends. This CDR3 has 17 amino acids. Germline V gives CDR1 MGHDK, CDR2 SYGVNS. The CDR3 DNA reads as TGTGCCAGCAGTGAATCGTATATAGCGGCTAGCTCCTACGAGCAGTACTTC. Its protein product is CASSESYIAASSYEQYF.

The rearrangement links TRBV7-8 to TRBJ1-1; D is uncertain. Deletions cut 6 bases from V and 1 base from J, with 15 bases between. The CDR3 totals 15 residues. Germline-derived CDR1 and CDR2 are SGHVS and FQNEAQ. CDR3 nucleotide sequence: TGTGCCAGCAGTACCCGGGAAGGCGGGAACACTGAAGCTTTCTTT. This encodes CASSTREGGNTEAFF.

The chain is built from TRBV29-1 and TRBJ1-2; unclear D gene. The germline V gene encodes CDR1 SQVTM and CDR2 ANQGSEA. Trimming cost V 4 bases and J 4 bases, with 10 bases left between them. The CDR3 has 12 amino acids. This chain's CDR3 is CSVVTLSYGYTF. CDR3 nucleotide sequence: TGCAGCGTTGTAACGCTATCCTATGGCTACACCTTC.

The genes are TRBV12-3 or TRBV12-4 and TRBJ2-1; TRBD1 might be the D (5 bases). The V end lost 5 bases, the J end lost 6 bases, and 5 bases lay between the germline ends. The CDR3 extends over 11 amino acids. The CDR3 bases are TGTGCCAGCAGTCAGGGCAATGAGCAGTTCTTC. Translated: CASSQGNEQFF.

The gene calls are TRBV18 and TRBJ2-4; D unresolved. The CDR3 totals 14 residues. V was pared by 1 base and J by 7 bases, with 11 bases between. Germline V gene sequence: CDR1 KGHSH, CDR2 LQKENI. The DNA for the CDR3 is TGTGCCAGCTCACCACGGGCAGTACAGAACATTCAGTACTTC. The encoded protein is CASSPRAVQNIQYF.

The chain recombines TRBV5-8 with TRBJ1-1, with D uncertain. CDR1 and CDR2 from the germline V gene are SGHTS and YDEGEE. CDR3 length: 14 residues. V was shortened by 2 bases and J by 3 bases, with 11 bases between the two germline ends. The DNA for the CDR3 is TGTGCCAGCAGCTTTCAGGTCACCTACACTGAAGCTTTCTTT. Translated: CASSFQVTYTEAFF. Variable domain in full (rest from reference TRBV5-8 and TRBJ1-1): EAGVTQSPTHLIKTRGQQATLRCSPISGHTSVYWYQQALGLGLQFLLWYDEGEERNRGNFPPRFSGRQFPNYSSELNVNALELEDSALYLCASSFQVTYTEAFFGQGTRLTVV.

V is TRBV10-3 and J is TRBJ2-7; 8 bases fit TRBD1. After removal of 7 bases from V and 5 bases from J, the junction contained 7 bases not matched to a gene. The CDR3 covers 13 residues. Germline V gives CDR1 ENHRY, CDR2 SYGVKD. The CDR3 region is CAITGTGGHEQYF. In DNA form, the CDR3 reads TGTGCCATCACTGGGACAGGAGGCCACGAGCAGTACTTC.

The chain has TRBV6-5 and TRBJ2-5; 9 bases align to TRBD1. Germline V gives CDR1 MNHEY, CDR2 SVGAGI. The CDR3 has 15 residues. V was clipped by 6 bases and J by 4 bases; unmatched bases: 9. In DNA form, the CDR3 reads TGTGCCAGCAGCGCCGGGACAGGGACTATAGAGACCCAGTACTTC. It translates to CASSAGTGTIETQYF.

V and J are TRBV18 and TRBJ2-7, with TRBD1 matching 11 bases. Germline assignment: CDR1 KGHSH and CDR2 LQKENI. V dropped 3 bases and J dropped 7; count of bases not matched to a gene: 11. The CDR3 contains 16 residues. CDR3 in DNA: TGTGCCAGCTCACCCCCGAGAGGACAGGGGGCAGAAGAGCAGTACTTC. It specifies CASSPPRGQGAEEQYF. The full variable domain, with the rest looked up from reference TRBV18 and TRBJ2-7, is NAGVMQNPRHLVRRRGQEARLRCSPMKGHSHVYWYRQLPEEGLKFMVYLQKENIIDESGMPKERFSAEFPKEGPSILRIQQVVRGDSAAYFCASSPPRGQGAEEQYFGPGTRLTVT.

The CDR3, as DNA: TGTGCCAGCAGTGCAGGCGGGGTCACCCAGTACTTC. Its translation: CASSAGGVTQYF. The chain has TRBV2 and TRBJ2-5, with D perhaps matching TRBD2 (6 bases). The V gene lost 4 bases and the J gene lost 8 bases, with 11 bases spanning the gap. This CDR3 contains 12 residues. In germline, CDR1 is SNHLY, CDR2 FYNNEI.

The V call is TRBV29-1, the J call TRBJ2-3; maybe TRBD1 (6 bases). V gave up 4 bases and J gave up 4 bases, with 15 bases separating them. CDR3 size: 14 residues. The germline V gene encodes CDR1 SQVTM and CDR2 ANQGSEA. CDR3 sequence (DNA): TGCAGCGTTGGAGTACGGGACAAGCCAGATACGCAGTATTTT. Its protein product is CSVGVRDKPDTQYF.

The table lists this clone with a few counts. The chain links TRBV3-1 (or the pseudogene TRBV3-2) to TRBJ1-1, with D possibly TRBD1 on 6 matching bases. Trimming took off 1 base at V and 11 bases at J, with 14 bases between the two ends. The CDR3 totals 13 residues. CDR1 and CDR2 (germline): LGHDT, YNNKEL (reference sequence). The CDR3 region has the DNA TGTGCCAGCAGCCAAGGGGCAGGGGTAAACGCTTTCTTT. Its translation is CASSQGAGVNAFF.

The chain has TRBV10-1 and TRBJ1-1, with D uncertain. Germline values: CDR1 WNHNN, CDR2 SYGVQD (reference sequence). Trimming took 0 bases from V and 0 from J, leaving 5 bases between them. The CDR3 spans 14 residues. This CDR3 is CASSESRVNTEAFF. As DNA, the CDR3 is TGCGCCAGCAGTGAGTCGAGGGTGAACACTGAAGCTTTCTTT.

This clone came up once. The chain employs TRBV18 and TRBJ1-1, with D possibly being TRBD1 (6 bases). Germline CDR1 KGHSH, CDR2 LQKENI. The V gene lost 2 bases and the J gene lost 6 bases, with 13 bases spanning the gap. This CDR3 has 14 amino acids. CDR3 bases: TGTGCCAGCTCACCATTCGGCAGGGGCGCTGAAGCTTTCTTT. Translation gives CASSPFGRGAEAFF.